The present entry profiles one T cell receptor beta chain with its context. The trim removed 4 bases at V and 0 bases at J, leaving 6 bases unmatched. This CDR3 contains 15 residues. These data come from a study of blood T cell repertoires in COVID-19. Study context: The analysed material was cDNA or gDNA that came from T cells, B-cell-depleted T cells, or PBMCs.

Per the original methods: Amplifying reference gene primers gave estimates of nucleated cell counts. Method: immunoSEQ multiplex PCR; TCRdb's copy keeps in-frame clones and lacks some. V and J calls and clone size are as listed in that table; D and trimming were resolved from the DNA. The sample contains more than 150,000 clones, about 85% of which appear only once. This receptor was taken from a woman over 75 with acute or convalescent COVID-19. Sample: peripheral blood. J is TRBJ2-7 and V is TRBV6-7; 7 bases map to TRBD2. TRBV6-7 is identified as an open reading frame with a role that is uncertain. The CDR3 coding sequence is TGTGCCAGCAGTTCGGAACTAGCGCCCTCCTACGAGCAGTACTTC. It yields the protein CASSSELAPSYEQYF.